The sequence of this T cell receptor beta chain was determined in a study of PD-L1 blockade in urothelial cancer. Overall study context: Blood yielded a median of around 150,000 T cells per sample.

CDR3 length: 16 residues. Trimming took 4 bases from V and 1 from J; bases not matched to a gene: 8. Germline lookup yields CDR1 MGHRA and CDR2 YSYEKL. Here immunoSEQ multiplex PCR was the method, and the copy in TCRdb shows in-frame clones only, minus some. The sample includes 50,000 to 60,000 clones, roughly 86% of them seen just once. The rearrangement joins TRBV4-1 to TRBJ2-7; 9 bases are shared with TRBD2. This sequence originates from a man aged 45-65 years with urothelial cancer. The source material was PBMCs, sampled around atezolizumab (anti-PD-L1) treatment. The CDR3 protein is CASSPPYAGGSYEQYF. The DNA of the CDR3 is TGCGCCAGCAGCCCACCCTACGCGGGAGGGTCCTACGAGCAGTACTTC.